A selection of T cell receptor beta chains follows, all from one sample in a study of identifying expanded T cells in peripheral blood. Assay used: immunoSEQ multiplex PCR; TCRdb lists only in-frame clones, some missing. The sample consists of over 80,000 clones, 86% of them appearing once. The sequenced sample was blood. These receptors all come from a person aged 18 to 75 in good health. CDR3s include the opening cysteine and the closing phenylalanine or tryptophan. Fields, in order: J gene, D gene, V gene, clone size, CDR3 DNA, CDR3 protein. A D gene is named only where the DNA matches it firmly. Not every row has a clone size; where given, it reads once, few, many or a size class.

>TRBJ1-6|.|TRBV11-3|once
TGTGCCAGCAGCTTGGGGAGCTCCTATAATTCACCCCTCCACTTT
CASSLGSSYNSPLHF
>TRBJ2-7|.|TRBV6-5|.
TGTGCCAGCAGTTACTCCTCTGGCGGGGAGACCTACGAGCAGTACTTC
CASSYSSGGETYEQYF
>TRBJ2-2|.|TRBV7-6|.
TGTGCCAGCAGCTTATATGATCACAGCGCCGGGGAGCTGTTTTTT
CASSLYDHSAGELFF
>TRBJ1-1|.|TRBV29-1|.
TGCAGCGTTGAAGTGGACAGCCGATTGAACACTGAAGCTTTCTTT
CSVEVDSRLNTEAFF
>TRBJ1-2|.|TRBV5-4|.
TGTGCCAGCAGCTTGGTCGGACCCGTCCGCTATGGCTACACCTTC
CASSLVGPVRYGYTF
>TRBJ1-6|.|TRBV10-3|.
TGTGCCATCAGTGAGGCACAGGGTGGGTCCTATAATTCACCCCTCCACTTT
CAISEAQGGSYNSPLHF
>TRBJ2-7|.|TRBV7-2|.
TGTGCCAGCAGCTTAGTACGCGGGGTTTACGAGCAGTACTTC
CASSLVRGVYEQYF
>TRBJ2-5|.|TRBV2|.
TGTGCCAGTGGGAGGAGAGGCCAAGAGACCCAGTACTTC
CASGRRGQETQYF
>TRBJ2-2|.|TRBV7-2|.
TGTGCCAGCAGCTACCCCCAAGGGCAGCCCGGGGAGCTGTTTTTT
CASSYPQGQPGELFF
>TRBJ1-2|.|TRBV7-9|.
TGTGCCAGCAGCTTAATGCCAGAGACAAACTATGGCTACACCTTC
CASSLMPETNYGYTF
>TRBJ1-1|.|TRBV10-3|.
TGTGCCATCAGTGAATCACTCCAGAACACTGAAGCTTTCTTT
CAISESLQNTEAFF
>TRBJ1-2|.|TRBV18|.
TGTGCCAGCTCACCATCCGGGGGAAGGAGGTATGGCTACACCTTC
CASSPSGGRRYGYTF
>TRBJ1-5|.|TRBV7-2|few
TGTGCCAGCAGTACCCGGGGGGCCTGGCAGCCCCAGCATTTT
CASSTRGAWQPQHF
>TRBJ1-1|.|TRBV7-8|.
TGTGCCAGCAGCTTAGGAGGGGGGTTGGCTGAAGCTTTCTTT
CASSLGGGLAEAFF
>TRBJ1-2|.|TRBV30|.
TGTGCCTGGAGTTACAACTATGGCTACACCTTC
CAWSYNYGYTF
>TRBJ1-5|TRBD1|TRBV27|.
TGTGCCAGCAGTTCCGGACAGGGGGATCAGCCCCAGCATTTT
CASSSGQGDQPQHF